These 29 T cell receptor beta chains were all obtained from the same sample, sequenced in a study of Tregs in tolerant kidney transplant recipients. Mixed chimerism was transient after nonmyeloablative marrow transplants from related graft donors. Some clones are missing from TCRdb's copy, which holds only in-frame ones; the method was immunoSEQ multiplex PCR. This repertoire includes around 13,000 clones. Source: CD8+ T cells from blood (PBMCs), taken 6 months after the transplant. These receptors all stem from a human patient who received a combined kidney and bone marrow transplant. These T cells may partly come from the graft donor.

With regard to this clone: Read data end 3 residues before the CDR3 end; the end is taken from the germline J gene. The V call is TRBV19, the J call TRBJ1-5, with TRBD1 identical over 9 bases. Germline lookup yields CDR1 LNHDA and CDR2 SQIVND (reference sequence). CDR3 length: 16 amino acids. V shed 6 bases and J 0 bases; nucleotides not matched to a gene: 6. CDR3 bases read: TGTGCCAGTAGGAGGGACAGGGCGTATAGCAATCAGCCC. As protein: CASRRDRAYSNQP. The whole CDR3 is CASRRDRAYSNQPQHF.

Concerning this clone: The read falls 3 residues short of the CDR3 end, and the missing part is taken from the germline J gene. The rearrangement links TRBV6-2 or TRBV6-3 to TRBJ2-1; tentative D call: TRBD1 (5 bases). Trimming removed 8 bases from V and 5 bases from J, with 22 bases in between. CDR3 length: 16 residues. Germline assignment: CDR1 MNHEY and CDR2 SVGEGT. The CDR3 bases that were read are TGTGCCAGCCGACACAACAGGCCCCCTTCCCACAATGAG. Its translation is CASRHNRPPSHNE. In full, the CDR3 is CASRHNRPPSHNEQFF.

Incomplete CDR3 DNA: TGTGCCAGCAGCCTAATTACCGGGACAGATTCCACTGGGGCCAACGTC. Translation: CASSLITGTDSTGANV. The full CDR3 protein is CASSLITGTDSTGANVLTF. The chain has TRBV4-2 and TRBJ2-6; TRBD1 matches at 7 bases. With the read ending 3 residues before the CDR3 end, the germline J gene is used to fill in that end. Unmatched junction bases numbered 14, after V lost 4 bases and J lost 2 bases. There are 19 residues in the CDR3. The germline gives CDR1 LGHNA, CDR2 YNFKEQ.

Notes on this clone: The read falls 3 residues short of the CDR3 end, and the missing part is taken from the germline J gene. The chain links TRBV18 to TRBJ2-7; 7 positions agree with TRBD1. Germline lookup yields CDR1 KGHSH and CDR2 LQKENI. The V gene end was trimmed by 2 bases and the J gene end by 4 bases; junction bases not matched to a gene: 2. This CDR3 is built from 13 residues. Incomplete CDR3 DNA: TGTGCCAGCTCACCAGACAGGGATTACGAG. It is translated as CASSPDRDYE. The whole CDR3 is CASSPDRDYEQYF.

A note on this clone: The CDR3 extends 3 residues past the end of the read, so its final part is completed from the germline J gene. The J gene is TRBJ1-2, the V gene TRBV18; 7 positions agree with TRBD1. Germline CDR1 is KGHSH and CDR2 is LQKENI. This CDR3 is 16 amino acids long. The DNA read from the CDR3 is TGTGCCAGCTCAAGACAGGGACCTAGCTCCTACAATGAC. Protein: CASSRQGPSSYND. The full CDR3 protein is CASSRQGPSSYNDYTF.

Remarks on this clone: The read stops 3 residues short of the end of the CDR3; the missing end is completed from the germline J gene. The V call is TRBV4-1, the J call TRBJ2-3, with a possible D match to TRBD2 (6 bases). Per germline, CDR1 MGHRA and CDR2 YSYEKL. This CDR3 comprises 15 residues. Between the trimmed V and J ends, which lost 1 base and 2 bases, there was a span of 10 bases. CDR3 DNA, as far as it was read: TGCGCCAGCAGCCAAGGCGGGGTTTTCACAGATACG. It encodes CASSQGGVFTDT. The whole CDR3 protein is CASSQGGVFTDTQYF.

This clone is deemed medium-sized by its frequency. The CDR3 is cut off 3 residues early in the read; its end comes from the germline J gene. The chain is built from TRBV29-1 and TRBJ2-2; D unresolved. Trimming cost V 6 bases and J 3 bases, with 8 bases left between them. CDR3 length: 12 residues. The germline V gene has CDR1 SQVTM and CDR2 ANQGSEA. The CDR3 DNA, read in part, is TGCAGCGTACCCACTGACACCGGGGAG. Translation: CSVPTDTGE. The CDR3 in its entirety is CSVPTDTGELFF.

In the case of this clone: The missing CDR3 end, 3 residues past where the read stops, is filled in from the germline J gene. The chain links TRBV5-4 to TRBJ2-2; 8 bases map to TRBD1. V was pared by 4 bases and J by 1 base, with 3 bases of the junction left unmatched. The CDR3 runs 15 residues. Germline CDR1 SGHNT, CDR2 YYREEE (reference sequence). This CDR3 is CASSGGTGNTGELFF. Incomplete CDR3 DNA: TGTGCCAGCAGCGGGGGGACAGGGAACACCGGGGAG.

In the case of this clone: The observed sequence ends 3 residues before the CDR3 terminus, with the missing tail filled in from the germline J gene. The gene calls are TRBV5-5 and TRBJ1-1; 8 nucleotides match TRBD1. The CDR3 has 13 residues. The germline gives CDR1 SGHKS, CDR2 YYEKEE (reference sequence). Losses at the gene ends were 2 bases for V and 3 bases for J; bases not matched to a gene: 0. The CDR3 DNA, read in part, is TGTGCCAGCAGCTTCAGGGGGCACACTGAA. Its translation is CASSFRGHTE. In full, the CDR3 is CASSFRGHTEAFF.

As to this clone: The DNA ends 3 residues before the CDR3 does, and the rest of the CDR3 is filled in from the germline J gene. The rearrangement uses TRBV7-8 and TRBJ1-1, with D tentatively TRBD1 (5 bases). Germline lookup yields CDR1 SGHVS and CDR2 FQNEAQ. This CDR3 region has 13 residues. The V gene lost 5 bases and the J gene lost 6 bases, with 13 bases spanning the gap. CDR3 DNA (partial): TGTGCCAGCAGCCCCAGGAGGGGCGCTGAA. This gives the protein CASSPRRGAE. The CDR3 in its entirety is CASSPRRGAEAFF.

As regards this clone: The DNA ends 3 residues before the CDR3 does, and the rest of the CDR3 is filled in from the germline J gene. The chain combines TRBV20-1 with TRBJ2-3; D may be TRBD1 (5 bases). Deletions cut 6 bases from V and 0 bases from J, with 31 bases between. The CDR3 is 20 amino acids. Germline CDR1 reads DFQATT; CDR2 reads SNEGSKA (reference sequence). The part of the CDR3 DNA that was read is TGCAGTGCGATTAACCCCTTCGGTGGGGCGTGGGTCTTAAGCACAGATACG. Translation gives CSAINPFGGAWVLSTDT. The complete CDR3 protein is CSAINPFGGAWVLSTDTQYF.

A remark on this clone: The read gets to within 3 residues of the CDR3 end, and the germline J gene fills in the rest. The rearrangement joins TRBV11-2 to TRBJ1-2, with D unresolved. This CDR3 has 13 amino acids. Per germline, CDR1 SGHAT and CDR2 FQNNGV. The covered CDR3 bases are TGTGCCAGCAGCTTACTCAATACAGCCGAC. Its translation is CASSLLNTAD. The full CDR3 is CASSLLNTADYTF.

The CDR3 here is CAWSALGQGVYDYTF. The CDR3 bases that were read are TGTGCCTGGAGTGCCCTAGGACAGGGCGTGTACGAC. This chain uses TRBV30 with TRBJ1-2, with 8 positions matching TRBD1. The read gets to within 3 residues of the CDR3 end, and the germline J gene fills in the rest. The CDR3 extends over 15 amino acids. Germline values: CDR1 GTSNPN, CDR2 SVGIG (reference sequence). The full variable domain, with the rest looked up from reference TRBV30 and TRBJ1-2, is SQTIHQWPATLVQPVGSPLSLECTVEGTSNPNLYWYRQAAGRGLQLLFYSVGIGQISSEVPQNLSASRPQDRQFILSSKKLLLSDSGFYLCAWSALGQGVYDYTFGSGTRLTVV.

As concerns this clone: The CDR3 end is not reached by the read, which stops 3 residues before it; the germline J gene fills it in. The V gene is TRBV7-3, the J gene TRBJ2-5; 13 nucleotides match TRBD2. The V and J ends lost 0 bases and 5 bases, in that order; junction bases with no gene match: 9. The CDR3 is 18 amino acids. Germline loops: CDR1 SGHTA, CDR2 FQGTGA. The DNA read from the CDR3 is TGTGCCAGCAGCTTAACCTCGACTAGCGGGGGGTTGGAGGAGACC. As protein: CASSLTSTSGGLEET. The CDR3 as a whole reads CASSLTSTSGGLEETQYF.

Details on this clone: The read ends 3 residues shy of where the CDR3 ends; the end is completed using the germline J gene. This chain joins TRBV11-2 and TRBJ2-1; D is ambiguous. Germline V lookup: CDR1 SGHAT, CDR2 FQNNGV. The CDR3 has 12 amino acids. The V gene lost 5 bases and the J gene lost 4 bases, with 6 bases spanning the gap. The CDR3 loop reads CASSPRYNEQFF. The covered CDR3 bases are TGTGCCAGCAGCCCCCGGTACAATGAG.

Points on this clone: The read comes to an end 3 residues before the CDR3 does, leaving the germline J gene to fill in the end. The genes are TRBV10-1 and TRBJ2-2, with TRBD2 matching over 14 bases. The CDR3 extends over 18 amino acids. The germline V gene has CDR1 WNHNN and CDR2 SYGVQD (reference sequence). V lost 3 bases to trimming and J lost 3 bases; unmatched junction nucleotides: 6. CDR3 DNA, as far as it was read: TGCGCCAGCAGTGAAACTGGACTAGCGGGAGGTTACACCGGGGAG. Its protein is CASSETGLAGGYTGE. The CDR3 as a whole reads CASSETGLAGGYTGELFF.

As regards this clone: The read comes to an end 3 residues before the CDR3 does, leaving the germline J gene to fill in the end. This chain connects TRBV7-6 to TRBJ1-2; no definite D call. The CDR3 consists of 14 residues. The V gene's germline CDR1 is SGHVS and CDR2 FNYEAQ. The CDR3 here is CASSLGSANYDYTF. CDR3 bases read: TGTGCCAGCAGCTTAGGGTCCGCTAACTACGAC.

The part of the CDR3 DNA that was read is TGTGCCAGCGGGACAGTCGCGAACACCGGGGAG. This sequence encodes CASGTVANTGE. The whole CDR3 protein is CASGTVANTGELFF. The chain couples TRBV6-2 or TRBV6-3 to TRBJ2-2, with 7 positions matching TRBD1. The read gets to within 3 residues of the CDR3 end, and the germline J gene fills in the rest. This CDR3 region has 14 residues. Germline V gene sequence: CDR1 MNHEY, CDR2 SVGEGT. Trimming removed 8 bases from V and 0 bases from J; junction bases left unmatched: 3.

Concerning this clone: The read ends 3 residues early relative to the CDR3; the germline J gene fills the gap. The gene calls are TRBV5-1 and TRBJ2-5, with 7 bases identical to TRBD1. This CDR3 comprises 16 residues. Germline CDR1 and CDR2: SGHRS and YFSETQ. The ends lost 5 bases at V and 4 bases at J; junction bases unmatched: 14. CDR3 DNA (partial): TGCGCCAGCAGACGGGACAGCCTCATGGGGTCAGAGACC. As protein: CASRRDSLMGSET. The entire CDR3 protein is CASRRDSLMGSETQYF.

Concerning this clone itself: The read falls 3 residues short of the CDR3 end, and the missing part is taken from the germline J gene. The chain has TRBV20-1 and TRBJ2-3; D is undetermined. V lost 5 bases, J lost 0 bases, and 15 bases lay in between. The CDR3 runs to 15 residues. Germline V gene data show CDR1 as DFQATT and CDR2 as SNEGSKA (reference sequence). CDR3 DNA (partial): TGCAGTGCTGAGATACTCCCCCTTAGCACAGATACG. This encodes CSAEILPLSTDT. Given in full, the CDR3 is CSAEILPLSTDTQYF.

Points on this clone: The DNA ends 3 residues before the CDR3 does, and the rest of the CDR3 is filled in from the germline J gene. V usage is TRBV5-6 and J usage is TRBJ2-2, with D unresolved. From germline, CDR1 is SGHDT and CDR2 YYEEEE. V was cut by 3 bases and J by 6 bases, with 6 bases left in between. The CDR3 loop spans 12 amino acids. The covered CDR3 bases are TGTGCCAGCAGCTCTATCTCCGGGGAG. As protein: CASSSISGE. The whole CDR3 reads CASSSISGELFF.

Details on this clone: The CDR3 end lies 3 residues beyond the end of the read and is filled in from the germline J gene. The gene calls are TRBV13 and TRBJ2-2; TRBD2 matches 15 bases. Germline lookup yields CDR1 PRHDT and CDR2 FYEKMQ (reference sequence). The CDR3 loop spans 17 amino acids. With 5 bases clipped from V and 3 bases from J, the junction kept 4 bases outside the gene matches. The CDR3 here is CASSRTSGREYTGELFF. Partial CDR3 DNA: TGTGCCAGCAGCCGGACTAGCGGGAGGGAGTACACCGGGGAG.

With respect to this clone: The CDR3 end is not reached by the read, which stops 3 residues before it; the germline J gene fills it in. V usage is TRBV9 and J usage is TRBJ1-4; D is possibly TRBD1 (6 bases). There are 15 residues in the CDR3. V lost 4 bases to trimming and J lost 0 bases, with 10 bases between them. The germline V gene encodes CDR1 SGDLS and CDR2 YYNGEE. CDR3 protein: CASSTGTTTNEKLFF. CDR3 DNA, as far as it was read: TGTGCCAGCAGCACAGGGACAACAACTAATGAAAAA.

The sequenced part of the CDR3 DNA is TGTGCCAGCAGTGAAATTGGGCAGGTTAGCTATGGC. Protein sequence: CASSEIGQVSYG. The full-length CDR3 reads as CASSEIGQVSYGYTF. This chain links TRBV6-1 with TRBJ1-2; D is unclear. The sequenced fragment ends 3 residues before the CDR3 boundary, so the rest is inferred from the germline J gene. V was cut by 2 bases and J by 4 bases, with 14 bases left in between. This CDR3 spans 15 amino acids. Germline V CDR1 and CDR2: MNHNS, SASEGT.

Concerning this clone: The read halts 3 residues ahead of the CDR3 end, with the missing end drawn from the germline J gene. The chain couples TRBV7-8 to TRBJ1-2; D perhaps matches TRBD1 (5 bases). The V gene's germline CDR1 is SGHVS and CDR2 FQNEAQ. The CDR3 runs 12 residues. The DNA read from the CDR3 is TGTGCCAGCAGCTTAGTTACAGGAGGC. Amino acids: CASSLVTGG. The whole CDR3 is CASSLVTGGYTF.

CDR3 DNA (partial): TGCAGTGCTAGAGATTTCAGGGCTCAAGAGACC. It is translated as CSARDFRAQET. The CDR3 in full is CSARDFRAQETQYF. J is TRBJ2-5 and V is TRBV20-1; tentative D call: TRBD1 (5 bases). Coverage ceases 3 residues before the CDR3 finishes, and the germline J gene fills in the end. V was clipped by 0 bases and J by 2 bases, with 10 bases between them. The CDR3 consists of 14 residues. Germline values: CDR1 DFQATT, CDR2 SNEGSKA (reference sequence).

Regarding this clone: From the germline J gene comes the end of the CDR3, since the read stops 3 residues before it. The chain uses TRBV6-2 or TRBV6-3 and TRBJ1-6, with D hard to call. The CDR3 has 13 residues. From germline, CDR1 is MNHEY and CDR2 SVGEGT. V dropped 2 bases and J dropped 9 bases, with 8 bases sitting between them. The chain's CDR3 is CASSYARISPLHF. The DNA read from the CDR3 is TGTGCCAGCAGTTACGCCAGGATTTCACCC.

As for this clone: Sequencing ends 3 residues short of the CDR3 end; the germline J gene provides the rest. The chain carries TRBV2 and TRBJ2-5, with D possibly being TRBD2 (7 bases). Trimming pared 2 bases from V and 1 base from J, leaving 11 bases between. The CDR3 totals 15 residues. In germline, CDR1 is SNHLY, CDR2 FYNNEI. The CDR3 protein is CASSEFRGGQETQYF. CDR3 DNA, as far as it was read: TGTGCCAGCAGTGAATTTAGGGGGGGCCAAGAGACC.

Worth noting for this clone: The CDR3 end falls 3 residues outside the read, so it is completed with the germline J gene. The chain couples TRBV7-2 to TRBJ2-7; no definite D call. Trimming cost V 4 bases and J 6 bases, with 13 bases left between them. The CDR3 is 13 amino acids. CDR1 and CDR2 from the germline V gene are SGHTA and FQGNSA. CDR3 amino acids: CASSSGYSPEQYF. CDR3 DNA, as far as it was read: TGTGCCAGCAGCTCGGGTTACTCCCCCGAG.